This T cell receptor (beta chain) is from a study of cytomegalovirus exposure and HLA in healthy donors. The PCR made use of 60 Vbeta and 13 Jbeta primers. The protocol was immunoSEQ multiplex PCR, while the TCRdb copy is restricted to in-frame clones and leaves out a portion. In the table there are roughly 150,000 clones, 60% to 80% of which are singletons. This CDR3 is built from 13 residues. Germline CDR1 SGHAT, CDR2 FQNNGV. J lost 11 bases, V lost 4 bases, and 8 bases had no gene match. The sequence was obtained from a man aged 18 to 29 in good health and CMV-seropositive. Sequencing was carried out using PBMCs. V is TRBV11-2 and J is TRBJ1-1, with 9 bases fitting TRBD1. CDR3 bases: TGTGCCAGCAGCTCGGACAGGGGCGATCGGGCTTTCTTT. This translates into CASSSDRGDRAFF. The full variable domain, in which reference TRBV11-2 and TRBJ1-1 provide the parts outside the CDR3, is EAGVAQSPRYKIIEKRQSVAFWCNPISGHATLYWYQQILGQGPKLLIQFQNNGVVDDSQLPKDRFSAERLKGVDSTLKIQPAKLEDSAVYLCASSSDRGDRAFFGQGTRLTVV.